Listed here are 11 T cell receptor beta chains from one sample, sequenced in a study of identical twins. TCRdb independently ran MiXCR on the 5' RACE reads; one entry per CDR3 protein. The data contain hundreds of thousands of distinct CDR3 sequences, roughly 6.2% of them singletons. Source material: naive T cells sorted from blood. These receptors all stem from a man between 18 and 29 years old in good health.

The chain uses TRBV7-9 and TRBJ2-4; 8 positions match TRBD1. The CDR3 loop spans 16 amino acids. Trimming cost V 2 bases and J 4 bases; bases outside gene matches: 7. The germline CDR1 and CDR2 sequences are SEHNR and FQNEAQ (reference sequence). CDR3 amino acids: CASSLLATGEKNIQYF. Written as DNA, the CDR3 is TGTGCCAGCAGCTTACTGGCGACAGGGGAGAAAAACATTCAGTACTTC.

This clonotype was observed a few times. The chain carries TRBV3-1 and TRBJ1-4; D is unclear. Trimming left V 1 base short and J 3 bases short, with 12 bases between. CDR3 length: 16 amino acids. Germline-derived CDR1 and CDR2 are LGHDT and YNNKEL (reference sequence). CDR3 nucleotides: TGTGCCAGCAGCCAAGGGAGTCCGGGTCCTAATGAAAAACTGTTTTTT. Its translation: CASSQGSPGPNEKLFF.

This clonotype occurred a few times. The DNA of the CDR3 is TGTGCCAGCAGTTTAGGACTAGCGACTGAGCAGTTCTTC. As protein: CASSLGLATEQFF. The V and J genes are TRBV6-2 or TRBV6-3 and TRBJ2-1; 9 nucleotides align to TRBD2. The V gene's germline CDR1 is MNHEY and CDR2 SVGEGT. Losses at the gene ends were 4 bases for V and 9 bases for J; bases not matched to a gene: 4. The CDR3 sequence is 13 residues long.

Only a few counts were recorded for this clonotype. The chain recombines TRBV10-3 with TRBJ2-6; TRBD2 might be the D (6 bases). V lost 6 bases and J 12 bases, leaving 21 bases between the germline ends. Germline assignment: CDR1 ENHRY and CDR2 SYGVKD. The CDR3 is made up of 15 amino acids. The CDR3 DNA reads TGTGCCATCAGGGAGGGACCGCAGGGATCAACCGTCCTGACTTTC. Protein product: CAIREGPQGSTVLTF.

In this sample, this clonotype turned up many times. V gene TRBV6-5 combines with J gene TRBJ1-4; tentatively, D is TRBD1 (5 bases). There are 13 residues in the CDR3. V shed 7 bases and J shed 8 bases, with 14 bases lying between them. Germline V CDR1 and CDR2: MNHEY, SVGAGI. For the CDR3, the DNA is TGTGCCAGCATTATGCAGGGTCGGGAAAAACTGTTTTTT. Its translation is CASIMQGREKLFF.

This clonotype turned up a few times. The V and J genes are TRBV7-8 and TRBJ1-6, with TRBD1 matching over 8 bases. J was trimmed by 5 bases and V by 3 bases; bases with no gene match: 3. This CDR3 is 15 amino acids long. The germline CDR1 and CDR2 sequences are SGHVS and FQNEAQ. This CDR3 reads CASSFTTGDNSPLHF. In DNA, the CDR3 is TGTGCCAGCAGCTTCACGACAGGGGATAATTCACCCCTCCACTTT.

This clonotype was seen ten or more times. This rearrangement joins TRBV29-1 to TRBJ1-2, with D perhaps matching TRBD1 (6 bases). This CDR3 spans 14 amino acids. Germline-derived CDR1 and CDR2 are SQVTM and ANQGSEA. Trimming cost V 4 bases and J 5 bases, with 17 bases left between them. As DNA, the CDR3 is TGCAGCGTTGTTGTTCGAGGGGGGCCTTATGGCTACACCTTC. Its protein product is CSVVVRGGPYGYTF.

This clonotype was recorded at least ten times. J is TRBJ2-3 and V is TRBV6-1; D might be TRBD2 (6 bases). The germline gives CDR1 MNHNS, CDR2 SASEGT. V shed 5 bases and J shed 1 base, with 10 bases lying between them. CDR3 length equals 14 residues. The CDR3 region is CASSQGLGTDTQYF. In DNA, the CDR3 is TGTGCCAGCAGTCAGGGACTCGGCACAGATACGCAGTATTTT.

Details on this clonotype: This may be a read error: a much more frequent sequence differs by one nucleotide. The V gene is TRBV6-6, the J gene TRBJ2-1; weak D call: TRBD2 (7 bases). There are 13 residues in the CDR3. V was clipped by 2 bases and J by 14 bases, with 16 bases between them. Germline assignment: CDR1 MNHNY and CDR2 SVGAGI (reference sequence). The CDR3 DNA reads TGTGCCAGCAGTTACCGGCAGGGGAGGGAGAAGTTCTTC. Translated, it gives CASSYRQGREKFF.

This clonotype came up many times. This chain connects TRBV5-5 to TRBJ1-4, with D perhaps matching TRBD1 (5 bases). Germline lookup yields CDR1 SGHKS and CDR2 YYEKEE (reference sequence). CDR3 length equals 14 residues. V lost 4 bases and J 8 bases, leaving 15 bases between the germline ends. The CDR3 coding sequence is TGTGCCAGCAGCACGGGACCCCAGGACGAAAAACTGTTTTTT. It encodes CASSTGPQDEKLFF. Drawing the rest from reference TRBV5-5 and TRBJ1-4, the complete variable domain is DAGVTQSPTHLIKTRGQQVTLRCSPISGHKSVSWYQQVLGQGPQFIFQYYEKEERGRGNFPDRFSARQFPNYSSELNVNALLLGDSALYLCASSTGPQDEKLFFGSGTQLSVL.

The chain joins TRBV6-5 to TRBJ2-2; 8 positions match TRBD2. V trimming: 4 bases; J trimming: 3 bases; junction bases outside the gene matches: 13. This CDR3 has 18 amino acids. Germline CDR1 and CDR2: MNHEY and SVGAGI. The CDR3 DNA follows: TGTGCCAGCAGTTCCCTGGGCGGGGGGATAGCGGACACCGGGGAGCTGTTTTTT. Its translation is CASSSLGGGIADTGELFF.